Listed below are T cell receptor beta chains from one sample, sequenced in a study of shared clonotypes between healthy human individuals. TCRdb's table, derived via immunoSEQ multiplex PCR, lists solely in-frame clones and lacks some. The sample records a few hundred thousand clones, about 70% being singletons. The sample consisted of memory CD4+ T cells sorted from blood. Receptors were obtained from a man aged 30-40 years in good health. CDR3s include the opening cysteine and the closing phenylalanine or tryptophan. A D gene is named only where the DNA matches it firmly. The size field is filled for only some rows; it gives once, few, many or a size class.

clone size: -; V gene: TRBV7-2; D gene: TRBD1; J gene: TRBJ1-1; CDR3 protein: CASSLQGVRMTEAFF; CDR3 DNA: TGTGCCAGCAGCCTGCAGGGGGTGCGTATGACTGAAGCTTTCTTT
clone size: -; V gene: TRBV19; D gene: -; J gene: TRBJ2-3; CDR3 protein: CASSMPRVADTQYF; CDR3 DNA: TGTGCCAGTAGTATGCCTCGGGTTGCAGATACGCAGTATTTT
clone size: -; V gene: TRBV2; D gene: TRBD2; J gene: TRBJ2-7; CDR3 protein: CASGLGGPSEQYF; CDR3 DNA: TGTGCCAGCGGATTGGGAGGGCCTTCCGAGCAGTACTTC
clone size: -; V gene: TRBV9; D gene: -; J gene: TRBJ2-1; CDR3 protein: CASSVTGLHRDNEQFF; CDR3 DNA: TGTGCCAGCAGCGTAACTGGCTTACATAGGGACAATGAGCAGTTCTTC
clone size: -; V gene: TRBV7-2; D gene: -; J gene: TRBJ1-4; CDR3 protein: CASSLVRAGEKLFF; CDR3 DNA: TGTGCCAGCAGCTTGGTCCGGGCGGGGGAAAAACTGTTTTTT
clone size: -; V gene: TRBV7-2; D gene: -; J gene: TRBJ2-7; CDR3 protein: CASSTGNSYEQYF; CDR3 DNA: TGTGCCAGCAGTACCGGGAACTCCTACGAGCAGTACTTC
clone size: -; V gene: TRBV11-2; D gene: -; J gene: TRBJ1-5; CDR3 protein: CASSLGMGQPQHF; CDR3 DNA: TGTGCCAGCAGCTTAGGGATGGGACAGCCCCAGCATTTT
clone size: -; V gene: TRBV5-6; D gene: -; J gene: TRBJ1-2; CDR3 protein: CASSPSSGYGYTF; CDR3 DNA: TGTGCCAGCAGCCCATCGAGTGGCTATGGCTACACCTTC
clone size: -; V gene: TRBV7-6; D gene: -; J gene: TRBJ1-1; CDR3 protein: CASSPVGVNTEAFF; CDR3 DNA: TGTGCCAGCAGCCCCGTGGGCGTGAACACTGAAGCTTTCTTT
clone size: -; V gene: TRBV6-1; D gene: -; J gene: TRBJ2-7; CDR3 protein: CASSEVSSEQYF; CDR3 DNA: TGTGCCAGCAGTGAAGTCAGTTCCGAGCAGTACTTC
clone size: -; V gene: TRBV6-5; D gene: -; J gene: TRBJ1-3; CDR3 protein: CAASVGANTIYF; CDR3 DNA: TGTGCTGCTTCGGTGGGGGCGAACACCATATATTTT
clone size: -; V gene: TRBV29-1; D gene: -; J gene: TRBJ2-1; CDR3 protein: CSVEDMIKAGRNEQFF; CDR3 DNA: TGCAGCGTTGAAGATATGATTAAAGCAGGGAGGAATGAGCAGTTCTTC
clone size: once; V gene: TRBV10-3; D gene: -; J gene: TRBJ2-5; CDR3 protein: CAISRTASQETQYF; CDR3 DNA: TGTGCCATCTCACGAACAGCGTCTCAAGAGACCCAGTACTTC
clone size: once; V gene: TRBV15; D gene: -; J gene: TRBJ2-7; CDR3 protein: CATSRDYEESGEQYF; CDR3 DNA: TGTGCCACCAGCAGAGATTACGAGGAATCGGGCGAGCAGTACTTC
clone size: -; V gene: TRBV7-2; D gene: -; J gene: TRBJ2-1; CDR3 protein: CASQRPGSPQFF; CDR3 DNA: TGTGCCAGCCAAAGACCTGGGAGCCCGCAGTTCTTC
clone size: -; V gene: TRBV6-6; D gene: -; J gene: TRBJ2-5; CDR3 protein: CASRSGGLETQYF; CDR3 DNA: TGTGCCAGCAGGAGTGGGGGGCTAGAGACCCAGTACTTC
clone size: -; V gene: TRBV6-5; D gene: -; J gene: TRBJ2-1; CDR3 protein: CASSSQGFNNEQFF; CDR3 DNA: TGTGCCAGCAGTTCTCAGGGTTTTAACAATGAGCAGTTCTTC
clone size: -; V gene: TRBV5-1; D gene: -; J gene: TRBJ2-7; CDR3 protein: CASSLRGPVDEQYF; CDR3 DNA: TGCGCCAGCAGCTTGAGGGGCCCGGTGGACGAGCAGTACTTC
clone size: once; V gene: TRBV28; D gene: TRBD2; J gene: TRBJ2-1; CDR3 protein: CASSSLAGGRSSYNEQFF; CDR3 DNA: TGTGCCAGCAGTTCGCTAGCGGGAGGGAGGAGCTCCTACAATGAGCAGTTCTTC
clone size: -; V gene: TRBV5-1; D gene: -; J gene: TRBJ1-1; CDR3 protein: CASSFNYGGTEAFF; CDR3 DNA: TGCGCCAGCAGCTTTAATTACGGGGGGACTGAAGCTTTCTTT
clone size: few; V gene: TRBV7-2; D gene: -; J gene: TRBJ2-3; CDR3 protein: CASSLGRDTQYF; CDR3 DNA: TGTGCCAGCAGCTTAGGACGGGATACGCAGTATTTT
clone size: -; V gene: TRBV27; D gene: -; J gene: TRBJ2-5; CDR3 protein: CASSPRQRQETQYF; CDR3 DNA: TGTGCCAGCAGTCCGCGACAGAGACAAGAGACCCAGTACTTC
clone size: -; V gene: TRBV18; D gene: -; J gene: TRBJ2-4; CDR3 protein: CASSPPDGGIQYF; CDR3 DNA: TGTGCCAGCTCGCCGCCGGATGGAGGCATTCAGTACTTC
clone size: -; V gene: TRBV19; D gene: -; J gene: TRBJ1-3; CDR3 protein: CASTSRDIFGNTIYF; CDR3 DNA: TGTGCCAGTACGTCCCGGGACATTTTCGGAAACACCATATATTTT
clone size: once; V gene: TRBV27; D gene: TRBD1; J gene: TRBJ2-3; CDR3 protein: CASSSPGTGPPHTQYF; CDR3 DNA: TGTGCCAGCAGTTCCCCCGGGACAGGTCCGCCCCATACGCAGTATTTT
clone size: -; V gene: TRBV2; D gene: -; J gene: TRBJ1-2; CDR3 protein: CASRSPGTQYGYTF; CDR3 DNA: TGTGCCAGCAGGAGCCCCGGGACGCAATATGGCTACACCTTC
clone size: -; V gene: TRBV2; D gene: -; J gene: TRBJ2-5; CDR3 protein: CASNLGLEETQYF; CDR3 DNA: TGTGCCAGCAACCTCGGCTTAGAGGAGACCCAGTACTTC
clone size: -; V gene: TRBV27; D gene: -; J gene: TRBJ2-5; CDR3 protein: CASSLVGGIQETQYF; CDR3 DNA: TGTGCCAGCAGTTTAGTGGGAGGCATTCAAGAGACCCAGTACTTC
clone size: -; V gene: TRBV29-1; D gene: -; J gene: TRBJ1-1; CDR3 protein: CSVEWVLRKNTEAFF; CDR3 DNA: TGCAGCGTTGAATGGGTTTTGCGCAAGAACACTGAAGCTTTCTTT
clone size: -; V gene: TRBV7-9; D gene: -; J gene: TRBJ2-6; CDR3 protein: CASSPRRAGANVLTF; CDR3 DNA: TGTGCCAGCAGCCCAAGGAGAGCTGGGGCCAACGTCCTGACTTTC
clone size: -; V gene: TRBV7-9; D gene: -; J gene: TRBJ2-5; CDR3 protein: CASSSSDGDRQETQYF; CDR3 DNA: TGTGCCAGCAGCTCTAGCGATGGAGACAGGCAAGAGACCCAGTACTTC
clone size: -; V gene: TRBV4-2; D gene: TRBD1; J gene: TRBJ1-3; CDR3 protein: CASSQGTGPRDTIYF; CDR3 DNA: TGTGCCAGCAGCCAAGGGACAGGCCCTCGAGACACCATATATTTT
clone size: -; V gene: TRBV19; D gene: TRBD2; J gene: TRBJ2-3; CDR3 protein: CASSRASGRSDTQYF; CDR3 DNA: TGTGCCAGTAGTAGGGCTAGCGGGCGGTCAGATACGCAGTATTTT
clone size: -; V gene: TRBV10-2; D gene: -; J gene: TRBJ2-4; CDR3 protein: CASTDGAKNIQYF; CDR3 DNA: TGCGCCAGCACCGACGGGGCCAAAAACATTCAGTACTTC
clone size: -; V gene: TRBV4-1; D gene: -; J gene: TRBJ2-1; CDR3 protein: CASSPRGTYNEQFF; CDR3 DNA: TGCGCCAGCAGCCCTCGGGGGACCTACAATGAGCAGTTCTTC
clone size: -; V gene: TRBV5-1; D gene: -; J gene: TRBJ2-5; CDR3 protein: CASSLQTQETQYF; CDR3 DNA: TGCGCCAGCAGCTTGCAAACCCAAGAGACCCAGTACTTC
clone size: -; V gene: TRBV5-4; D gene: -; J gene: TRBJ1-3; CDR3 protein: CASSPSMGTGLNTIYF; CDR3 DNA: TGTGCCAGCAGCCCAAGCATGGGAACAGGTCTGAACACCATATATTTT
clone size: -; V gene: TRBV6-6; D gene: -; J gene: TRBJ2-1; CDR3 protein: CASSRAGLEDEQFF; CDR3 DNA: TGTGCCAGCAGTAGAGCAGGGCTAGAGGATGAGCAGTTCTTC
clone size: -; V gene: TRBV11-3; D gene: TRBD1; J gene: TRBJ2-7; CDR3 protein: CASSFRQGAGYEQYF; CDR3 DNA: TGTGCCAGCAGCTTTCGACAGGGGGCTGGCTACGAGCAGTACTTC
clone size: few; V gene: TRBV5-1; D gene: TRBD1; J gene: TRBJ2-7; CDR3 protein: CASSSGTGAYEQYF; CDR3 DNA: TGCGCCAGCAGCTCGGGGACAGGGGCCTACGAGCAGTACTTC
clone size: -; V gene: TRBV19; D gene: -; J gene: TRBJ2-5; CDR3 protein: CASSGMQETQYF; CDR3 DNA: TGTGCCAGTAGTGGGATGCAAGAGACCCAGTACTTC
clone size: once; V gene: TRBV11-2; D gene: -; J gene: TRBJ2-3; CDR3 protein: CASSLTAPGVDTQYF; CDR3 DNA: TGTGCCAGCAGCCTGACCGCTCCGGGGGTTGATACGCAGTATTTT
clone size: -; V gene: TRBV11-3; D gene: -; J gene: TRBJ2-7; CDR3 protein: CASSPGLSGYEQYF; CDR3 DNA: TGTGCCAGCAGCCCAGGGCTGTCGGGCTACGAGCAGTACTTC
clone size: -; V gene: TRBV10-1; D gene: TRBD1; J gene: TRBJ2-7; CDR3 protein: CASSATGVEQYF; CDR3 DNA: TGCGCCAGCAGTGCGACAGGGGTCGAGCAGTACTTC
clone size: -; V gene: TRBV2; D gene: -; J gene: TRBJ2-5; CDR3 protein: CASSERRGGSETQYF; CDR3 DNA: TGTGCCAGCAGTGAGCGGCGAGGAGGGTCAGAGACCCAGTACTTC
clone size: -; V gene: TRBV5-1; D gene: -; J gene: TRBJ1-3; CDR3 protein: CASSSGAGAVGNTIYF; CDR3 DNA: TGCGCCAGCAGCTCTGGGGCTGGGGCTGTTGGAAACACCATATATTTT
clone size: -; V gene: TRBV10-2; D gene: -; J gene: TRBJ2-7; CDR3 protein: CATKDNWGSYEQYF; CDR3 DNA: TGCGCCACGAAGGACAATTGGGGCTCCTACGAGCAGTACTTC
clone size: -; V gene: TRBV7-9; D gene: TRBD2; J gene: TRBJ2-7; CDR3 protein: CASSFLAGAYEQYF; CDR3 DNA: TGTGCCAGCAGCTTTCTAGCGGGAGCTTACGAGCAGTACTTC
clone size: -; V gene: TRBV5-1; D gene: -; J gene: TRBJ1-6; CDR3 protein: CASSRSGLRDSPLHF; CDR3 DNA: TGCGCCAGCAGCAGGTCGGGACTTCGGGATTCACCCCTCCACTTT
clone size: -; V gene: TRBV30; D gene: -; J gene: TRBJ1-2; CDR3 protein: CAWSLGTRYGYTF; CDR3 DNA: TGTGCCTGGAGTCTTGGCACCCGCTATGGCTACACCTTC
clone size: -; V gene: TRBV6-5; D gene: -; J gene: TRBJ1-5; CDR3 protein: CASSYSWGGQPQHF; CDR3 DNA: TGTGCCAGCAGTTACTCGTGGGGCGGGCAGCCCCAGCATTTT
clone size: many; V gene: TRBV28; D gene: TRBD1; J gene: TRBJ1-4; CDR3 protein: CASSRTGGDEKLFF; CDR3 DNA: TGTGCCAGCAGTCGGACAGGGGGGGATGAAAAACTGTTTTTT
clone size: many; V gene: TRBV2; D gene: -; J gene: TRBJ2-3; CDR3 protein: CASSNRRDTQYF; CDR3 DNA: TGTGCCAGCAGCAACCGAAGAGATACGCAGTATTTT
clone size: few; V gene: TRBV13; D gene: -; J gene: TRBJ2-1; CDR3 protein: CASSPGTIAAEQFF; CDR3 DNA: TGTGCCAGCAGCCCCGGGACCATCGCGGCTGAGCAGTTCTTC
clone size: -; V gene: TRBV7-3; D gene: TRBD2; J gene: TRBJ2-5; CDR3 protein: CASSLSLAEETQYF; CDR3 DNA: TGTGCCAGCAGCTTAAGTCTAGCGGAAGAGACCCAGTACTTC
clone size: -; V gene: TRBV30; D gene: -; J gene: TRBJ1-3; CDR3 protein: CAWTKGRDTASGNTIYF; CDR3 DNA: TGTGCCTGGACGAAGGGTCGGGACACCGCCTCTGGAAACACCATATATTTT
clone size: -; V gene: TRBV4-1; D gene: -; J gene: TRBJ2-1; CDR3 protein: CASSSLPNPYNEQFF; CDR3 DNA: TGCGCCAGCAGTTCCCTACCTAATCCATACAATGAGCAGTTCTTC
clone size: -; V gene: TRBV7-8; D gene: TRBD2; J gene: TRBJ2-1; CDR3 protein: CASSFFSGITYNEQFF; CDR3 DNA: TGTGCCAGCAGCTTTTTTAGCGGGATTACCTACAATGAGCAGTTCTTC
clone size: -; V gene: TRBV7-8; D gene: TRBD2; J gene: TRBJ2-2; CDR3 protein: CASSLGREVGELFF; CDR3 DNA: TGTGCCAGCAGCTTAGGGCGGGAGGTCGGGGAGCTGTTTTTT